The 8 T cell receptor beta chains below were found in one sample sequenced in a study of response to subunit inactivated influenza vaccine. TCRdb re-analysed the RT-PCR reads in MiXCR, keeping a single row per CDR3 protein. This sample carries 650,000 to 800,000 distinct CDR3 sequences, roughly 18% of them seen once, and the ten largest clones take approximately 10%. Here the sequenced sample was PBMCs from blood, taken approximately 5 days after vaccination. These receptors all come from a man between 50 and 59 years old who received an inactivated influenza vaccine.

The chain joins TRBV7-6 to TRBJ2-1; 10 nucleotides agree with TRBD1. CDR1 is SGHVS and CDR2 is FNYEAQ in the germline V gene. Trimming removed 4 bases from V and 6 bases from J; junction bases left unmatched: 15. This CDR3 has 18 amino acids. Here the CDR3 DNA reads TGTGCCAGCAGCTCAAGACAGGGGGCGCGGTTCCCTGGCAATGAGCAGTTCTTC. Its translation is CASSSRQGARFPGNEQFF.

The rearrangement uses TRBV7-9 and TRBJ2-1; D might be TRBD2 (6 bases). Trimming took off 3 bases at V and 0 bases at J, with 9 bases between the two ends. Germline-derived CDR1 and CDR2 are SEHNR and FQNEAQ (reference sequence). The CDR3 consists of 15 residues. As DNA, the CDR3 is TGTGCCAGCAGCTTCCGGCGGGACTCCTACAATGAGCAGTTCTTC. Translation gives CASSFRRDSYNEQFF.

Ten or more counts support this clonotype. The genes are TRBV7-8 and TRBJ2-7; 9 bases are a match to TRBD2. The V gene's germline CDR1 is SGHVS and CDR2 FQNEAQ. CDR3 length: 13 amino acids. V shed 8 bases and J 2 bases; nucleotides not matched to a gene: 4. The CDR3 nucleotides read TGTGCCAGCCGGATAGCGGGAGCCTACGAGCAGTACTTC. Translated: CASRIAGAYEQYF. Together with reference TRBV7-8 and TRBJ2-7, the CDR3 gives the full variable domain: GAGVSQSPRYKVAKRGQDVALRCDPISGHVSLFWYQQALGQGPEFLTYFQNEAQLDKSGLPSDRFFAERPEGSVSTLKIQRTQQEDSAVYLCASRIAGAYEQYFGPGTRLTVT.

This clonotype was counted a few times. The chain is built from TRBV5-1 and TRBJ1-1; TRBD1 matches at 7 bases. This CDR3 is 16 amino acids long. In germline, CDR1 is SGHRS, CDR2 YFSETQ. V lost 5 bases, J lost 0 bases, and 10 bases stayed unmatched. CDR3 protein: CASSWGTELMNTEAFF. The CDR3 nucleotides are TGCGCCAGCAGTTGGGGGACAGAACTTATGAACACTGAAGCTTTCTTT.

The rearrangement links TRBV12-3 or TRBV12-4 to TRBJ2-7, with D tentatively TRBD2 (5 bases). The CDR3 is 14 amino acids. With 3 bases removed from V and 1 base from J, the gap between germline ends came to 10 bases. Here the CDR3 DNA reads TGTGCCAGCAGTTTCGGGGAGTGGTCCTACGAGCAGTACTTC. It specifies CASSFGEWSYEQYF.

The chain joins TRBV25-1 to TRBJ2-1; D gene ambiguous. Looked up from germline, CDR1 is MGHDK and CDR2 is SYGVNS. The CDR3 extends over 13 amino acids. The V and J ends lost 0 bases and 4 bases respectively, with 4 bases between them. CDR3 coding DNA: TGTGCCAGCAGTGAATATGGGTACAATGAGCAGTTCTTC. Translated, it gives CASSEYGYNEQFF.

This clonotype was seen only a few times. The chain combines TRBV10-3 with TRBJ2-7; D unresolved. The V gene's germline CDR1 is ENHRY and CDR2 SYGVKD. The V end lost 4 bases, the J end lost 6 bases, and 7 bases lay between the germline ends. CDR3 size: 11 residues. CDR3 DNA: TGTGCCATCAGTGTAGGGTCCGAGCAGTACTTC. This translates into CAISVGSEQYF.

Only a few counts were recorded for this clonotype. This chain links TRBV7-2 with TRBJ2-1, with D possibly matching TRBD2 (6 bases). V dropped 4 bases and J dropped 12 bases, with 10 bases sitting between them. CDR3 length: 11 amino acids. Germline V lookup: CDR1 SGHTA, CDR2 FQGNSA. DNA for the CDR3: TGTGCCAGCAGCTCTAGCGCCAGGCAGTTCTTC. This sequence encodes CASSSSARQFF.